This T cell receptor beta chain was identified in a study of cytomegalovirus exposure and HLA in healthy donors. Study information: Most genotyped donors, roughly 83% of more than 300, had Caucasian-associated genetic ancestry.

V lost 7 bases to trimming and J lost 0 bases, with 10 bases between them. The V gene's germline CDR1 is SGHRS and CDR2 YFSETQ. The CDR3 contains 14 residues. Study-wide results and caveats: Prior analysis indicated that the majority of TCR beta V segments exhibited productivity approximately 87% or approximately 30% of the time. The authors later linked a missense DCLRE1C variant to TCR beta V- and J-gene trimming.

Both 60 Vbeta primers and 13 Jbeta primers went into the PCR. Here immunoSEQ multiplex PCR was the method, and the copy in TCRdb shows in-frame clones only, minus some. The data hold around 200,000 clones, with less than 90% observed a single time. For this clone: As yet, its antigen is unknown.

The clonotype was recovered from a man aged 50 to 60 in good health and CMV-seronegative. Sample: PBMCs. The chain has TRBV5-1 and TRBJ2-2, with D possibly being TRBD1 (5 bases). For the CDR3, the DNA is TGCGCCAGCCGTCAGACAGCGAACACCGGGGAGCTGTTTTTT. It codes for CASRQTANTGELFF.